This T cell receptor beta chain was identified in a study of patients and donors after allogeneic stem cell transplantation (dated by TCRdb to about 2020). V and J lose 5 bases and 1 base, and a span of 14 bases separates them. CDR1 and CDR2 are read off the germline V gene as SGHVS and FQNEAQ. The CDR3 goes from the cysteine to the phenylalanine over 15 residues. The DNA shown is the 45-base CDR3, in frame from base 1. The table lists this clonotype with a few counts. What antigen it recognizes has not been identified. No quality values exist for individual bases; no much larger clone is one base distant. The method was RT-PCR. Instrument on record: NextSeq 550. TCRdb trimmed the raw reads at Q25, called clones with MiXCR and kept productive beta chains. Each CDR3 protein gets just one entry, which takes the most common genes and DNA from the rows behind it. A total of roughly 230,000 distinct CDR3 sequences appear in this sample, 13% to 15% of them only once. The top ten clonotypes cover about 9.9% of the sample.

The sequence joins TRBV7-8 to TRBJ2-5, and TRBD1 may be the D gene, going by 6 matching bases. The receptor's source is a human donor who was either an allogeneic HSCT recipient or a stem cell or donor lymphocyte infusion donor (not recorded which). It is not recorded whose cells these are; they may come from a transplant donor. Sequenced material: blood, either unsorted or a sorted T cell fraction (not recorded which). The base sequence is TGTGCCAGCAGCCTCCCAGGGGCCCTCCAAGAGACCCAGTACTTC. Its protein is CASSLPGALQETQYF.